What follows are 8 T cell receptor beta chains derived from one specimen sequenced in a study of blood T cells in healthy people across ages (dated by TCRdb to about 2015). The library came from 5' RACE. Reads for this sample came from an Illumina HiSeq 2500. A second PCR of roughly 7 to 11 cycles was performed with a sample-barcoded 5' primer and a J-beta primer mix. TCRdb trimmed public reads at Q25 via fastp, called clones via MiXCR and kept in-frame beta chains. Rows with a matching CDR3 protein are joined into one entry that keeps the most common DNA and genes. The sample includes about 720,000 distinct CDR3 sequences, with 22% observed a single time. The top ten clonotypes cover around 21% of the sample. The specimen sequenced was blood. The receptors were sampled from a man aged 65 to 79 in good health.

This clonotype was seen more than once but under ten times. This sequence joins TRBV7-9 and TRBJ2-1; weak D call: TRBD2 (5 bases). Per germline, CDR1 SEHNR and CDR2 FQNEAQ (reference sequence). CDR3 size: 15 residues. V was cut by 3 bases and J by 5 bases, with 14 bases left in between. CDR3 residues: CASSLGAGRDNEQFF. DNA of the CDR3: TGTGCCAGCAGCTTGGGAGCCGGGCGGGACAATGAGCAGTTCTTC.

The chain links TRBV9 to TRBJ2-3; no definite D call. The CDR3 has 16 amino acids. V was cut by 2 bases and J by 4 bases, with 17 bases left in between. CDR1 and CDR2 from the germline V gene are SGDLS and YYNGEE. This CDR3 reads CASSVIMASGADTQYF. DNA of the CDR3: TGTGCCAGCAGCGTCATAATGGCGAGTGGGGCAGATACGCAGTATTTT. Full variable domain (remainder filled in from reference TRBV9 and TRBJ2-3): DSGVTQTPKHLITATGQRVTLRCSPRSGDLSVYWYQQSLDQGLQFLIQYYNGEERAKGNILERFSAQQFPDLHSELNLSSLELGDSALYFCASSVIMASGADTQYFGPGTRLTVL.

The chain links TRBV20-1 to TRBJ2-7, with TRBD1 matching 7 bases. Germline V gene data show CDR1 as DFQATT and CDR2 as SNEGSKA (reference sequence). CDR3 length equals 11 residues. The ends lost 6 bases at V and 1 base at J; junction bases unmatched: 0. The CDR3 here is CSAGQSYEQYV. DNA for the CDR3: TGCAGTGCGGGACAGTCCTACGAGCAGTACGTC.

The V and J genes are TRBV5-1 and TRBJ2-2; D is possibly TRBD1 (5 bases). Between the trimmed V and J ends, which lost 4 bases and 5 bases, there was a span of 18 bases. CDR3 length equals 16 residues. Germline CDR1 SGHRS, CDR2 YFSETQ. CDR3 DNA sequence: TGCGCCAGCAGCCCAGCCCCCAGGGTCGGAACCGGGGAGCTGTTTTTT. Translation gives CASSPAPRVGTGELFF.

The gene calls are TRBV12-3 or TRBV12-4 and TRBJ2-5; D call uncertain. The end of the DNA fits TRBJ2-1 better, so the J call may be wrong. The CDR3 totals 16 residues. CDR3 in DNA: TGTGCCAGCAGTTCCTATTCTGGGATCTTCTACAATGAGCAGTTCTTC. This encodes CASSSYSGIFYNEQFF.

The chain couples TRBV25-1 to TRBJ2-3; 9 bases align to TRBD1. This CDR3 contains 15 residues. Per germline, CDR1 MGHDK and CDR2 SYGVNS. The trim removed 3 bases at V and 2 bases at J, leaving 3 bases unmatched. The CDR3 reads CASSEGQGTTDTQYF. The CDR3 DNA reads as TGTGCCAGCAGTGAGGGACAGGGCACCACAGATACGCAGTATTTT.

This clonotype showed up just a few times. The V gene is TRBV6-5, the J gene TRBJ1-1; D gene unclear. V gave up 6 bases and J gave up 2 bases, with 16 bases separating them. This CDR3 is 15 amino acids long. Germline CDR1 is MNHEY and CDR2 is SVGAGI. CDR3 sequence: CASRSMSASNTEAFF. The CDR3 nucleotides are TGTGCCAGCAGATCGATGAGTGCCAGTAACACTGAAGCTTTCTTT.

The CDR3 DNA reads TGCGCCAGCAGCTTGGACAGGACGGAGACCCAGTACTTC. It is translated as CASSLDRTETQYF. This chain joins TRBV5-1 and TRBJ2-5; D may be TRBD1 (5 bases). The CDR3 loop spans 13 amino acids. V was pared by 0 bases and J by 5 bases, with 8 bases between. Germline CDR1 is SGHRS and CDR2 is YFSETQ.